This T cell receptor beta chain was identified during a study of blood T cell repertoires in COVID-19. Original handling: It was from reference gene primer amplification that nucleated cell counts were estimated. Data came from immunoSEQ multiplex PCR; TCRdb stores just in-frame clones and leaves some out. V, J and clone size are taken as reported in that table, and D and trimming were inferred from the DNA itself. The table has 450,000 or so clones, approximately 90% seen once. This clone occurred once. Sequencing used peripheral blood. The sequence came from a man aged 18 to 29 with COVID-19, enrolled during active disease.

CDR3 sequence: CASSFAGEASGANVLTF. As DNA, the CDR3 is TGTGCCAGCAGCTTCGCAGGTGAAGCCTCTGGGGCCAACGTCCTGACTTTC. The chain carries TRBV5-5 and TRBJ2-6; D is undetermined. V dropped 2 bases and J dropped 0 bases, with 12 bases sitting between them. This CDR3 region has 17 residues. CDR1 and CDR2 (germline): SGHKS, YYEKEE (reference sequence).